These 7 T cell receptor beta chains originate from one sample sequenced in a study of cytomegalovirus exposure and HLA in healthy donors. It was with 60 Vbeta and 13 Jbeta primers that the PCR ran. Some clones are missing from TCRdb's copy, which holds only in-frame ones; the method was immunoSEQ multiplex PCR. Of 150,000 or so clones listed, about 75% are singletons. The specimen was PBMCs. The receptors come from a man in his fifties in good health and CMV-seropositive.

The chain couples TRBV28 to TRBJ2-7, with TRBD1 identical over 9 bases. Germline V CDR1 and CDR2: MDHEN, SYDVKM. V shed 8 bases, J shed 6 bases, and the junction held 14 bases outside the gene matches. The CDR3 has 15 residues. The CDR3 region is CASRRGGTGPPEQYV. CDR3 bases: TGTGCCAGCCGCCGAGGGGGGACAGGGCCGCCCGAGCAGTACGTC.

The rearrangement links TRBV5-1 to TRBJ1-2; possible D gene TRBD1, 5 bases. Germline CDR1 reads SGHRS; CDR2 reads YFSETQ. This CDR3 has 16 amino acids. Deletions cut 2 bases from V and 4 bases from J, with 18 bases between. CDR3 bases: TGCGCCAGCAGCTTATGGCAGGGCGGGGGGAGCTATGGCTACACCTTC. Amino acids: CASSLWQGGGSYGYTF.

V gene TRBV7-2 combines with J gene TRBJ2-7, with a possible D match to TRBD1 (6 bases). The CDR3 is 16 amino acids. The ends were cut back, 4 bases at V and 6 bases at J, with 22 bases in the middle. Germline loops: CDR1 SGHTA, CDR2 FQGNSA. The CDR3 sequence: CASSSLRTGTFSEQYF. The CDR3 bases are TGTGCCAGCAGCTCCCTCCGTACAGGGACCTTTTCCGAGCAGTACTTC.

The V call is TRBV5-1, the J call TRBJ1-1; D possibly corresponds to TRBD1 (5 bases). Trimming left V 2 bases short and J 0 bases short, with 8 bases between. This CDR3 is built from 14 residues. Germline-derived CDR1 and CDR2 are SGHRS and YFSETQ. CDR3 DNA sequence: TGCGCCAGCAGCTTAGGGGCAGTGAACACTGAAGCTTTCTTT. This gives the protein CASSLGAVNTEAFF.

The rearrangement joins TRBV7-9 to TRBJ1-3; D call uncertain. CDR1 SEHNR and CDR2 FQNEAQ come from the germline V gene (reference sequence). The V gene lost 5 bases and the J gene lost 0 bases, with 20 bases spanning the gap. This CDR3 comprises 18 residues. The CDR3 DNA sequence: TGTGCCAGCAGCCGTTGGGGAGTAACTGGTAGCTCTGGAAACACCATATATTTT. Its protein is CASSRWGVTGSSGNTIYF.

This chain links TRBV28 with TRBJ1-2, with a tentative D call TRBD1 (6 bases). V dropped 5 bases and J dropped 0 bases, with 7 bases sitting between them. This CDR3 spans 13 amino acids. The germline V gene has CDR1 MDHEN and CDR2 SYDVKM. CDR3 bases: TGTGCCAGCAGTCCAGGGGCTAACTATGGCTACACCTTC. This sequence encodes CASSPGANYGYTF.

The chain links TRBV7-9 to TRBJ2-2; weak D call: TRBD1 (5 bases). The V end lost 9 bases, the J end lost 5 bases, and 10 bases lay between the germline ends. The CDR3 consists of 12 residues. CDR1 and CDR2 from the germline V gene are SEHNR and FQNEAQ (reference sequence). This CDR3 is CARPTGTGELFF. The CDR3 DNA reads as TGTGCCAGGCCCACAGGAACCGGGGAGCTGTTTTTT.